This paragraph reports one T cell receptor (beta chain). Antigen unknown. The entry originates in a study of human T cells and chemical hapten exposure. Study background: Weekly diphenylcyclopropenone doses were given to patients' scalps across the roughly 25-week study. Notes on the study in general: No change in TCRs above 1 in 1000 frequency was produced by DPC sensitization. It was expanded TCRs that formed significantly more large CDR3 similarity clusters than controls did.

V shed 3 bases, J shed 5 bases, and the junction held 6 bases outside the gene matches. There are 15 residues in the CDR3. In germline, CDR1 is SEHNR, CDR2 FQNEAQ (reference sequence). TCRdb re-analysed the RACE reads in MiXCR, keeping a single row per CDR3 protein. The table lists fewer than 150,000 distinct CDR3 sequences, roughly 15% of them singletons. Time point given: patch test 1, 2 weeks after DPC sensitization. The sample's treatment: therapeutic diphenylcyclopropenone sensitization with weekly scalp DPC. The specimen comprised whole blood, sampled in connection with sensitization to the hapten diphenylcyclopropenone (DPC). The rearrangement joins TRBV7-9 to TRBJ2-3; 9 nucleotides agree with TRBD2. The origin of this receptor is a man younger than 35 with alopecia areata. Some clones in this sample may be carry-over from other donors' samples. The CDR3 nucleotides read TGTGCCAGCAGCTTTCAGCGGGGGGCGATAGATACGCAGTATTTT. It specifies CASSFQRGAIDTQYF.